These 28 T cell receptor beta chains came from one sample sequenced in a study of blood T cell repertoires in COVID-19. The data were produced by immunoSEQ multiplex PCR, yet TCRdb's version contains in-frame clones alone and is incomplete. Seen here are around 150,000 clones, 70% to 85% observed once, and the top ten hold approximately 7%. Input material: peripheral blood. The receptors were gathered from a woman between 35 and 50 years old with COVID-19, enrolled during active disease.

J is TRBJ2-1 and V is TRBV19; TRBD1 is a possible D gene (5 bases). The CDR3 is 11 amino acids. Trimming took 3 bases from V and 8 from J, leaving 5 bases between them. CDR1 is LNHDA, CDR2 SQIVND, per germline (reference sequence). The CDR3 DNA is TGTGCCAGTAGTATCAGGGATGAGCAGTTCTTC. Translated: CASSIRDEQFF.

This clone has only a few counts. The J gene is TRBJ1-2, the V gene TRBV27; TRBD1 agrees at 10 bases. Germline CDR1 reads MNHEY; CDR2 reads SMNVEV (reference sequence). J lost 8 bases, V lost 6 bases, and 12 bases had no gene match. The length of the CDR3 is 15 residues. The CDR3 loop reads CASRKLDRGLWGYTF. For the CDR3, the DNA is TGTGCCAGCAGGAAACTCGACAGGGGGCTGTGGGGCTACACCTTC.

This clone was seen only once. This rearrangement joins TRBV5-6 to TRBJ2-7; TRBD2 might be the D (5 bases). V was shortened by 4 bases and J by 4 bases, with 12 bases between the two germline ends. The CDR3 runs to 13 residues. Germline V gene sequence: CDR1 SGHDT, CDR2 YYEEEE. The CDR3 nucleotides read TGTGCCAGCAGCCAGTTGGGGAGATACGAGCAGTACGTC. Translating gives CASSQLGRYEQYV.

This clone was counted only a few times. The J gene is TRBJ1-5, the V gene TRBV6-1; D remains ambiguous. V lost 2 bases, J lost 4 bases, and 12 bases lay in between. The CDR3 totals 15 residues. Germline assignment: CDR1 MNHNS and CDR2 SASEGT. CDR3 bases: TGTGCCAGCAGTGAACCAGGCATCGAGAATCAGCCCCAGCATTTT. Translating gives CASSEPGIENQPQHF.

In this sample, this clone turned up a few times. The chain has TRBV27 and TRBJ2-7, with D unresolved. The CDR3 is 13 amino acids. Trimming cost V 0 bases and J 3 bases, with 6 bases left between them. Germline CDR1 and CDR2: MNHEY and SMNVEV (reference sequence). The CDR3 region is CASSLSNGYEQYV. The CDR3 nucleotides read TGTGCCAGCAGTTTATCTAACGGCTACGAGCAGTACGTC.

This rearrangement joins TRBV27 to TRBJ2-3; TRBD2 agrees at 12 bases. V lost 6 bases, J lost 2 bases, and 3 bases stayed unmatched. Per germline, CDR1 MNHEY and CDR2 SMNVEV (reference sequence). This CDR3 comprises 15 residues. CDR3 nucleotides: TGTGCCAGCAGCAGACTAGCGGGGGCCACAGATACGCAGTATTTT. Translated, it gives CASSRLAGATDTQYF.

This chain uses TRBV7-8 with TRBJ1-3; D gene uncertain. This CDR3 region has 18 residues. The germline V gene has CDR1 SGHVS and CDR2 FQNEAQ. V lost 2 bases and J 2 bases, leaving 19 bases between the germline ends. CDR3 sequence reads: CASSLSLNVRRPGNTIYF. The CDR3 DNA reads as TGTGCCAGCAGCTTATCTTTGAATGTCCGGAGGCCTGGAAACACCATATATTTT.

The chain joins TRBV2 to TRBJ1-1; 7 bases fit TRBD1. The V and J ends lost 8 bases and 3 bases, in that order; junction bases with no gene match: 9. Germline V gene lookup returns CDR1 SNHLY and CDR2 FYNNEI. The CDR3 runs 14 residues. CDR3 in amino acids: CASSMTGQYTEAFF. The CDR3 DNA sequence: TGTGCCAGCTCAATGACAGGGCAGTACACTGAAGCTTTCTTT.

The gene calls are TRBV4-1 and TRBJ1-4, with D perhaps matching TRBD1 (6 bases). Germline V CDR1 and CDR2: MGHRA, YSYEKL. This CDR3 has 16 amino acids. The ends were cut back, 4 bases at V and 4 bases at J, with 16 bases in the middle. CDR3 DNA: TGCGCCAGCAGCCTCCTGGGGGGGGCCCTTAATGAAAAACTGTTTTTT. It yields the protein CASSLLGGALNEKLFF.

This clone was counted between two and nine times. The V gene is TRBV3-1 (or the pseudogene TRBV3-2), the J gene TRBJ2-7; 7 bases align to TRBD2. V shed 4 bases and J 2 bases; nucleotides not matched to a gene: 5. The CDR3 sequence is 14 residues long. CDR1 and CDR2 (germline): LGHDT, YNNKEL (reference sequence). CDR3 nucleotide sequence: TGTGCCAGCAGCCCCCTCGGACTAGCCTACGAGCAGTACTTC. Its translation is CASSPLGLAYEQYF.

This chain connects TRBV6-5 to TRBJ1-1; perhaps TRBD1 as D (5 bases). CDR3 length: 13 residues. From germline, CDR1 is MNHEY and CDR2 SVGAGI. V lost 6 bases to trimming and J lost 5 bases, with 13 bases between them. The CDR3 sequence: CASSDSHGTEAFF. CDR3 coding DNA: TGTGCCAGCAGCGACAGCCACGGGACTGAAGCTTTCTTT.

The chain employs TRBV3-1 (or the pseudogene TRBV3-2) and TRBJ1-3; 9 nucleotides agree with TRBD1. V lost 6 bases, J lost 4 bases, and 7 bases stayed unmatched. There are 15 residues in the CDR3. Looked up from germline, CDR1 is LGHDT and CDR2 is YNNKEL (reference sequence). The CDR3 protein is CASSPNRGRGNTIYF. The CDR3 DNA reads TGTGCCAGCAGTCCAAACAGGGGGCGAGGAAACACCATATATTTT.

This clone was counted a single time. The chain recombines TRBV19 with TRBJ2-5; tentative D call: TRBD1 (5 bases). The CDR3 runs 15 residues. CDR1 and CDR2 from the germline V gene are LNHDA and SQIVND (reference sequence). V was trimmed by 3 bases and J by 5 bases, leaving 16 bases between them. The CDR3 DNA reads TGTGCCAGTAGTATTTCCCGGACACCGACGGAGACCCAGTACTTC. This codes for CASSISRTPTETQYF.

This clone was seen at least ten times. The rearrangement joins TRBV27 to TRBJ1-2, with D possibly matching TRBD1 (5 bases). Per the germline V gene, CDR1 is MNHEY and CDR2 is SMNVEV (reference sequence). The CDR3 sequence is 13 residues long. V lost 3 bases to trimming and J lost 7 bases, with 12 bases between them. Here the CDR3 DNA reads TGTGCCAGCAGTTTCTCGTCGGGGGGTGGCTACACCTTC. Amino acids: CASSFSSGGGYTF.

This clone was seen a few times. The rearrangement links TRBV10-1 to TRBJ1-2, with D possibly being TRBD1 (5 bases). Trimming left V 2 bases short and J 8 bases short, with 15 bases between. The CDR3 spans 14 residues. The germline V gene encodes CDR1 WNHNN and CDR2 SYGVQD (reference sequence). As DNA, the CDR3 is TGCGCCAGCAGTGAGCCCAAAAGGGGCTACGGCTACACCTTC. It translates to CASSEPKRGYGYTF.

A single count supports this clone. The chain links TRBV6-5 to TRBJ1-6, with D uncertain. The germline V gene has CDR1 MNHEY and CDR2 SVGAGI. CDR3 size: 13 residues. Trimming pared 2 bases from V and 8 bases from J, leaving 7 bases between. The CDR3 DNA reads TGTGCCAGCAGTTACAACCGGGATTCACCCCTCCACTTT. This encodes CASSYNRDSPLHF.

CDR3 region: CASRNLLDGANVLTF. For the CDR3, the DNA is TGTGCCAGCAGAAACTTACTAGACGGGGCCAACGTCCTGACTTTC. The V call is TRBV6-5, the J call TRBJ2-6; TRBD2 might be the D (5 bases). The germline V and J ends were trimmed by 6 bases and 4 bases, with 13 bases remaining between them. The CDR3 covers 15 residues. Germline V CDR1 and CDR2: MNHEY, SVGAGI.

J is TRBJ2-1 and V is TRBV6-5; D perhaps matches TRBD1 (6 bases). The CDR3 is 14 residues long. CDR1 MNHEY and CDR2 SVGAGI come from the germline V gene. The V end was cut by 6 bases, the J end by 7 bases, with 16 bases between. The chain's CDR3 is CASSLDSQRNEQFF. The CDR3 DNA is TGTGCCAGCAGCTTGGACAGCCAACGGAATGAGCAGTTCTTC.

The chain recombines TRBV5-1 with TRBJ2-1; maybe TRBD2 (6 bases). The CDR3 covers 13 residues. Germline CDR1 SGHRS, CDR2 YFSETQ. V was pared by 0 bases and J by 8 bases, with 9 bases between. The CDR3 sequence: CASSLGPSDEQFF. The CDR3 bases are TGCGCCAGCAGCTTGGGCCCTAGCGATGAGCAGTTCTTC.

The CDR3 DNA reads as TGTGCCAGCAGTTCTAGCGGGGGCCTCAGCACAGATACGCAGTATTTT. Its translation: CASSSSGGLSTDTQYF. The chain is built from TRBV7-6 and TRBJ2-3, with TRBD2 matching over 10 bases. There are 16 residues in the CDR3. CDR1 is SGHVS, CDR2 FNYEAQ, per germline. V trimming: 6 bases; J trimming: 0 bases; junction bases outside the gene matches: 6.

V is TRBV28 and J is TRBJ2-1, with D perhaps TRBD2 (7 bases). Trimming took off 3 bases at V and 4 bases at J, with 16 bases between the two ends. CDR1 MDHEN and CDR2 SYDVKM come from the germline V gene. The CDR3 consists of 16 residues. The CDR3 loop reads CASSFEGEGRYNEQFF. DNA for the CDR3: TGTGCCAGCAGTTTTGAGGGGGAGGGCCGGTACAATGAGCAGTTCTTC.

The CDR3 region is CASSNRFTNEKLFF. CDR3 sequence (DNA): TGTGCCAGTAGCAACAGGTTCACTAATGAAAAACTGTTTTTT. The V and J genes are TRBV19 and TRBJ1-4; maybe TRBD1 (5 bases). Germline lookup yields CDR1 LNHDA and CDR2 SQIVND (reference sequence). This CDR3 is 14 amino acids long. Trimming stripped 6 bases from V and 2 bases from J, with 10 bases between. Full variable domain (outside the CDR3, taken from reference TRBV19 and TRBJ1-4): DGGITQSPKYLFRKEGQNVTLSCEQNLNHDAMYWYRQDPGQGLRLIYYSQIVNDFQKGDIAEGYSVSREKKESFPLTVTSAQKNPTAFYLCASSNRFTNEKLFFGSGTQLSVL.

V and J are TRBV7-8 and TRBJ2-3; 12 bases fit TRBD1. In germline, CDR1 is SGHVS, CDR2 FQNEAQ. CDR3 size: 15 residues. V lost 4 bases to trimming and J lost 14 bases; unmatched junction nucleotides: 13. The CDR3 sequence is CASSSSGTGGADMYF. DNA for the CDR3: TGTGCCAGCAGCTCCTCCGGGACAGGGGGCGCCGATATGTATTTT.

The V call is TRBV6-4, the J call TRBJ2-2, with D tentatively TRBD2 (7 bases). The CDR3 loop spans 15 amino acids. V lost 8 bases and J lost 0, with 13 bases in between. The V gene's germline CDR1 is MRHNA and CDR2 SNTAGT. CDR3 region: CASRGGLANTGELFF. The CDR3, as DNA: TGTGCCAGCCGCGGGGGCCTAGCGAACACCGGGGAGCTGTTTTTT.

V and J are TRBV6-5 and TRBJ1-2, with unresolved D. V dropped 5 bases and J dropped 6 bases, with 16 bases sitting between them. The CDR3 is made up of 14 amino acids. The V gene's germline CDR1 is MNHEY and CDR2 SVGAGI. CDR3 bases: TGTGCCAGCAGTCCCGGTGAGGGATGGAATGGCTACACCTTC. Protein product: CASSPGEGWNGYTF.

In its sample, this clone was seen once. V gene TRBV30 combines with J gene TRBJ1-1; D not resolved. There are 12 residues in the CDR3. CDR1 GTSNPN and CDR2 SVGIG come from the germline V gene (reference sequence). The V gene lost 0 bases and the J gene lost 3 bases, with 5 bases spanning the gap. This chain's CDR3 is CAWSVLDTEAFF. The CDR3 DNA reads as TGTGCCTGGAGTGTACTGGACACTGAAGCTTTCTTT.

This clone was counted only a few times. This chain links TRBV5-6 with TRBJ1-2, with 9 bases aligning to TRBD1. With V trimmed by 2 bases and J by 4 bases, 3 bases remained unmatched. The germline V gene encodes CDR1 SGHDT and CDR2 YYEEEE. The CDR3 covers 14 residues. CDR3 coding DNA: TGTGCCAGCAGCTTAATGGGACAGGGCTATGGCTACACCTTC. Its protein product is CASSLMGQGYGYTF.

This chain links TRBV27 with TRBJ2-2; no clear D gene. This CDR3 contains 13 residues. Germline CDR1 reads MNHEY; CDR2 reads SMNVEV (reference sequence). The V and J ends lost 3 bases and 4 bases respectively, with 6 bases between them. Here the CDR3 reads CASSFQLTGELFF. The CDR3 nucleotides are TGTGCCAGCAGTTTTCAACTCACCGGGGAGCTGTTTTTT.